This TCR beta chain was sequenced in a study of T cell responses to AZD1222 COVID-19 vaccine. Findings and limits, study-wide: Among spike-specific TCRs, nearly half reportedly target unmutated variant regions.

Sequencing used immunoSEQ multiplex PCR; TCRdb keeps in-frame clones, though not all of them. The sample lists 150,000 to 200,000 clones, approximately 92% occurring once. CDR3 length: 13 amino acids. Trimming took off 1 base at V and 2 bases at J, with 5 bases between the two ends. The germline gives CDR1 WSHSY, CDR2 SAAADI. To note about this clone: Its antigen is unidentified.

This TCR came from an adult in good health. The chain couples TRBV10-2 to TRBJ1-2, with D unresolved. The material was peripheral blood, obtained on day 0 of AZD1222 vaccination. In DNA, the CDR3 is TGCGCCAGCAGTGAGTTCAGAAACTATGGCTACACCTTC. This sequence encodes CASSEFRNYGYTF.